A single sample is the source of the 19 T cell receptor beta chains below, sequenced in a study of cytomegalovirus exposure and HLA in healthy donors (dated by TCRdb to the late 2010s). The receptor library was made with the immunoSEQ multiplex PCR assay. A mixture of 60 forward primers for TCR Vbeta segments and 13 reverse primers for TCR Jbeta segments was used in the multiplex PCR. Sourced from immuneACCESS, this table was stored by TCRdb with only in-frame sequences that have V and J called. A share of the clones is absent; for the studies checked, an unresolved V gene accounts for under half, and the remainder has no known explanation. The sample table shows under 150,000 clones, and approximately 78% are seen once. The ten biggest clones cover around 5.9% of the sample. Sequenced input: PBMCs. Every receptor here comes from a woman aged 40 to 50 in good health and CMV-seropositive.

This chain's CDR3 is CASSVTGTSVDEQFF. The CDR3 DNA sequence: TGTGCCAGCAGCGTCACCGGGACTTCGGTAGATGAGCAGTTCTTC. V gene TRBV9 combines with J gene TRBJ2-1; D is perhaps TRBD2 (6 bases). Germline CDR1 reads SGDLS; CDR2 reads YYNGEE. V gave up 2 bases and J gave up 8 bases, with 17 bases separating them. The CDR3 is 15 residues long.

This clone was seen only once. The rearrangement joins TRBV6-5 to TRBJ1-1, with 10 positions matching TRBD1. Germline CDR1 and CDR2: MNHEY and SVGAGI. The ends lost 7 bases at V and 6 bases at J; junction bases unmatched: 8. This CDR3 is 14 amino acids long. In DNA form, the CDR3 reads TGTGCCAGCACGAGGAGGGACAGGGGCGCTGAAGCTTTCTTT. Translating it yields CASTRRDRGAEAFF.

The rearrangement uses TRBV7-9 and TRBJ2-7; TRBD2 is a possible D gene (5 bases). Trimming took off 1 base at V and 5 bases at J, with 12 bases between the two ends. This CDR3 comprises 14 residues. Germline V lookup: CDR1 SEHNR, CDR2 FQNEAQ (reference sequence). The CDR3 spells CASSLEDGKNEQYF. CDR3 sequence (DNA): TGTGCCAGCAGCTTAGAAGACGGGAAGAACGAGCAGTACTTC.

V usage is TRBV11-3 and J usage is TRBJ2-7, with D possibly being TRBD1 (5 bases). The germline gives CDR1 SGHNT, CDR2 YENEEA. The CDR3 spans 15 residues. Trimming removed 5 bases at V and 0 bases at J, with 14 bases between. Written as DNA, the CDR3 is TGTGCCAGCAGCCCCGAGACAGAGAACTCCTACGAGCAGTACTTC. This sequence encodes CASSPETENSYEQYF.

The V call is TRBV11-3, the J call TRBJ2-5; 9 bases fit TRBD1. This CDR3 has 15 amino acids. Per the germline V gene, CDR1 is SGHNT and CDR2 is YENEEA. Losses at the gene ends were 3 bases for V and 5 bases for J; bases not matched to a gene: 7. The CDR3 sequence is CASSFSGTGRETQYF. DNA of the CDR3: TGTGCCAGCAGCTTTTCCGGGACAGGGAGGGAGACCCAGTACTTC.

The chain uses TRBV5-4 and TRBJ2-4; TRBD2 matches at 15 bases. Germline lookup yields CDR1 SGHNT and CDR2 YYREEE (reference sequence). With V trimmed by 2 bases and J by 5 bases, 11 bases remained unmatched. The CDR3 length is 19 residues. The CDR3 is CASSFGLAGGPLGQNIQYF. For the CDR3, the DNA is TGTGCCAGCAGCTTCGGACTAGCGGGAGGGCCCTTAGGCCAAAACATTCAGTACTTC.

In this sample, this clone turned up a few times. This chain links TRBV10-3 with TRBJ2-7, with 8 bases that match TRBD2. This CDR3 is built from 14 residues. CDR1 is ENHRY, CDR2 SYGVKD, per germline. Trimming cost V 8 bases and J 2 bases; bases outside gene matches: 8. The CDR3: CAIGRGDGAYEQYF. DNA for the CDR3: TGTGCCATCGGGCGGGGGGACGGAGCCTACGAGCAGTACTTC.

The gene calls are TRBV5-1 and TRBJ2-5; 9 bases are a match to TRBD1. The CDR3 extends over 15 amino acids. V lost 4 bases, J lost 2 bases, and 6 bases stayed unmatched. CDR1 and CDR2 from the germline V gene are SGHRS and YFSETQ. The CDR3 reads CASSGLQGAQETQYF. The CDR3 DNA reads as TGCGCCAGCAGCGGGTTACAGGGGGCTCAAGAGACCCAGTACTTC.

This chain links TRBV28 with TRBJ1-1, with TRBD1 identical over 10 bases. With V trimmed by 3 bases and J by 11 bases, 9 bases remained unmatched. The CDR3 runs 14 residues. The germline V gene encodes CDR1 MDHEN and CDR2 SYDVKM. The CDR3 here is CASSFLPGQGSAFF. CDR3 coding DNA: TGTGCCAGCAGTTTCCTACCGGGACAGGGGTCGGCTTTCTTT.

The CDR3 protein is CASSPLMGPRTGELFF. The CDR3 DNA follows: TGCGCCAGCAGCCCGCTTATGGGGCCGCGGACCGGGGAGCTGTTTTTT. The gene calls are TRBV5-1 and TRBJ2-2, with D maybe TRBD1 (5 bases). The CDR3 sequence is 16 residues long. Trimming took off 4 bases at V and 5 bases at J, with 18 bases between the two ends. Germline lookup yields CDR1 SGHRS and CDR2 YFSETQ.

This chain joins TRBV2 and TRBJ2-5; D gene uncertain. Near its end, the DNA agrees better with TRBJ2-7, so the J call may be wrong. The CDR3 is 10 amino acids. Germline CDR1 reads SNHLY; CDR2 reads FYNNEI. CDR3: CASSYREQYF. For the CDR3, the DNA is TGTGCCAGCAGTTACCGCGAGCAGTACTTC.

This rearrangement joins TRBV4-1 to TRBJ1-1; TRBD1 might be the D (5 bases). The CDR3 spans 15 residues. Germline values: CDR1 MGHRA, CDR2 YSYEKL. V lost 1 base to trimming and J lost 0 bases, with 9 bases between them. Here the CDR3 reads CASSQGAGLNTEAFF. Here the CDR3 DNA reads TGCGCCAGCAGCCAAGGGGCAGGGCTGAACACTGAAGCTTTCTTT.

The chain employs TRBV7-6 and TRBJ1-3; D ambiguous. Germline CDR1 and CDR2: SGHVS and FNYEAQ. The CDR3 is 14 residues long. V was cut by 5 bases and J by 4 bases, with 12 bases left in between. The CDR3, as DNA: TGTGCCAGCAGCACCCGGGGTGGCGGAAACACCATATATTTT. It specifies CASSTRGGGNTIYF.

J is TRBJ2-5 and V is TRBV5-4, with a possible D match to TRBD1 (5 bases). The V end was cut by 4 bases, the J end by 1 base, with 14 bases between. The CDR3 extends over 15 amino acids. Germline V CDR1 and CDR2: SGHNT, YYREEE (reference sequence). This CDR3 is CASSQGGSLQETQYF. Written as DNA, the CDR3 is TGTGCCAGCAGCCAGGGTGGCAGCCTCCAAGAGACCCAGTACTTC.

The V and J genes are TRBV2 and TRBJ1-6, with 7 bases identical to TRBD1. With V trimmed by 6 bases and J by 5 bases, 4 bases remained unmatched. This CDR3 spans 14 amino acids. From germline, CDR1 is SNHLY and CDR2 FYNNEI. The CDR3 here is CASRDRFDNSPLHF. Here the CDR3 DNA reads TGTGCCAGCAGGGACAGGTTTGATAATTCACCCCTCCACTTT.

This chain uses TRBV4-1 with TRBJ2-7; TRBD2 matches at 9 bases. The V gene's germline CDR1 is MGHRA and CDR2 YSYEKL. J lost 3 bases, V lost 4 bases, and 4 bases had no gene match. The CDR3 has 14 residues. CDR3 DNA sequence: TGCGCCAGCAGCCTTACTAGCGGGTACTACGAGCAGTACTTC. This translates into CASSLTSGYYEQYF.

This clone was detected once. The chain employs TRBV13 and TRBJ2-5; D not certain. The closer fit of TRBJ2-7 to the DNA end suggests the J call may be wrong. The CDR3 totals 16 residues. Germline CDR1 PRHDT, CDR2 FYEKMQ (reference sequence). The CDR3 DNA is TGTGCCAGCAGCTTAGGGCCCCGAGGTTACGGTTACGAGCAGTACTTC. It specifies CASSLGPRGYGYEQYF.

The chain couples TRBV5-1 to TRBJ2-1; D is perhaps TRBD2 (6 bases). CDR1 is SGHRS and CDR2 is YFSETQ in the germline V gene. The CDR3 runs to 16 residues. V lost 4 bases to trimming and J lost 0 bases, with 14 bases between them. The DNA for the CDR3 is TGCGCCAGCAGCGCTAGAGCGGGCGGCTCCTACAATGAGCAGTTCTTC. Its translation: CASSARAGGSYNEQFF.

This chain joins TRBV11-3 and TRBJ2-3, with TRBD2 identical over 8 bases. Germline trimming cut 7 bases from V and 2 bases from J; bases unmatched to any gene: 2. The CDR3 is 13 residues long. Per the germline V gene, CDR1 is SGHNT and CDR2 is YENEEA. CDR3 region: CASTGGVTDTQYF. CDR3 DNA sequence: TGTGCCAGCACGGGGGGGGTCACAGATACGCAGTATTTT.